This T cell receptor (beta chain) was recovered during a study of vaccination and CD4 T cells after COVID-19. Study-level background: No peptide, an HIV-1 Nef pool, or a CEFX pool was what each control culture received.

The germline V gene has CDR1 SEHNR and CDR2 FQNEAQ (reference sequence). The ends were cut back, 7 bases at V and 7 bases at J, with 17 bases in the middle. The CDR3 contains 14 residues. Only one count was recorded for this clonotype. What it binds is not known. Indicated treatment: approximately 10-day PBMC culture with coronavirus spike peptide pools or control peptides (ViraFEST assay). The Oncomine TCR Beta short-read assay sequenced DNA from cultured CD4+ T cells. TCRdb re-called the PCR reads with MiXCR, one entry per CDR3 protein. The sample shows some 11,000 distinct CDR3 sequences, 41% of them seen only once.

Sequencing used CD4+ T cells from blood, cultured in vitro, obtained after SARS-CoV-2 vaccination. The TCR comes from a human donor who had recovered from COVID-19. J is TRBJ1-5 and V is TRBV7-9; weak D call: TRBD1 (5 bases). The CDR3: CASTPGDYKQPQHF. CDR3 sequence (DNA): TGTGCCAGCACCCCGGGGGACTACAAACAGCCCCAGCATTTT.